The 2 T cell receptor beta chains given below trace back to one sample, sequenced in a study of T cell responses to AZD1222 COVID-19 vaccine. Assay used: immunoSEQ multiplex PCR; TCRdb lists only in-frame clones, some missing. The table lists about 68,000 clones, 70% to 90% of them singletons. The material sequenced was peripheral blood, taken on day 0 of AZD1222 vaccination. These receptors all stem from an adult in good health.

The genes are TRBV11-3 and TRBJ2-3, with 7 bases matching TRBD2. The V segment lost 5 bases and the J segment 0 bases; nucleotides outside the gene matches: 8. The CDR3 totals 16 residues. The V gene's germline CDR1 is SGHNT and CDR2 YENEEA. Here the CDR3 reads CASSPGTIPSTDTQYF. The CDR3 region has the DNA TGTGCCAGCAGCCCGGGGACTATTCCTAGCACAGATACGCAGTATTTT.

The rearrangement links TRBV6-5 to TRBJ1-2, with TRBD1 as a possible D gene (5 bases). This CDR3 is built from 14 residues. Germline V CDR1 and CDR2: MNHEY, SVGAGI. V was clipped by 2 bases and J by 4 bases, with 11 bases between them. This chain's CDR3 is CASSYGGDPYGYTF. Here the CDR3 DNA reads TGTGCCAGCAGTTACGGAGGGGATCCCTATGGCTACACCTTC.